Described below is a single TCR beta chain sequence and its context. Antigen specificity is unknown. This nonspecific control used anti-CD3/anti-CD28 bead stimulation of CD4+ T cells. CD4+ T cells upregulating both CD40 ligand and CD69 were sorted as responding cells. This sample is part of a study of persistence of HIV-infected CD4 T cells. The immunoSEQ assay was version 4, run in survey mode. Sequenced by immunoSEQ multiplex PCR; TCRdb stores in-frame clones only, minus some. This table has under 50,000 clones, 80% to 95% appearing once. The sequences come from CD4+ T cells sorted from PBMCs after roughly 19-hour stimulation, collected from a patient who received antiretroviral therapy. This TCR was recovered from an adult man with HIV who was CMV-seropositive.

The CDR3 DNA reads as TGTGCCAGCAGCCAGGAGGTACGGCCCCCGGTGGATACGCAGTATTTT. Its protein product is CASSQEVRPPVDTQYF. V gene TRBV3-1 (or the pseudogene TRBV3-2) combines with J gene TRBJ2-3; maybe TRBD2 (5 bases). The V gene's germline CDR1 is LGHDT and CDR2 YNNKEL (reference sequence). This CDR3 comprises 16 residues. V was clipped by 3 bases and J by 6 bases, with 19 bases between them.